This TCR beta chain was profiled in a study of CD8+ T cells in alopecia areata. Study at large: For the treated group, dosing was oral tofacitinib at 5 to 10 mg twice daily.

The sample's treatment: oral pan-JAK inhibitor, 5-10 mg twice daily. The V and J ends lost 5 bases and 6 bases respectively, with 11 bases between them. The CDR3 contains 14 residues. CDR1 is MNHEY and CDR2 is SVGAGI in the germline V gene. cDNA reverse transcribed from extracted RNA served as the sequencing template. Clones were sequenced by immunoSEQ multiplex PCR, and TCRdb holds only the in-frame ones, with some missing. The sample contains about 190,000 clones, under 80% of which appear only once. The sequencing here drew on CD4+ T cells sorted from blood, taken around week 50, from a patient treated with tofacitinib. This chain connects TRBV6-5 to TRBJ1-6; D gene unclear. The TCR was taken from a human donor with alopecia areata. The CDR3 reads CASSQWKTNSPLHF. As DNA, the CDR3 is TGTGCCAGCAGTCAGTGGAAAACTAATTCACCCCTCCACTTT.